The present TCR beta chain was sequenced within a study of post-analysis software for immune sequencing data. Study in general: The courses of disease that were included comprised relapsing-remitting, secondary progressive and progressive-relapsing multiple sclerosis.

General study findings and limits: Roughly five TRBV segments appeared more often in patients than in controls, and TRBV5-6, TRBV5-1 and TRBV20-1 were among these. Normalized Chao1 diversity in multiple sclerosis patients fell significantly below that of controls. The authors found that F measure strongly co-clustered same-batch samples.

This CDR3 is built from 19 residues. Germline CDR1 reads DFQATT; CDR2 reads SNEGSKA (reference sequence). In regard to this clonotype: The antigen is undetermined.

Prepared TCR beta cDNA libraries contained unique molecular identifiers. Yield was about 500,000 cDNA molecules from around 0.96 to 9.9 million T cells. One entry per CDR3 protein results from TCRdb running MiXCR on the PCR reads. The data contain fewer than 900,000 distinct CDR3 sequences, around 42% of them singletons. V gene TRBV20-1 combines with J gene TRBJ2-5, with TRBD2 identical over 13 bases. The DNA end is a closer match to TRBJ2-7, so the J assignment may be wrong. What was sequenced was blood. The clonotype comes from a girl under 18 with multiple sclerosis. CDR3 residues: CSARGTSGTVTPQGNEQYF. For the CDR3, the DNA is TGCAGTGCTAGGGGGACTAGCGGGACTGTAACCCCGCAGGGAAACGAGCAGTACTTC.